The 12 T cell receptor beta chains presented below share a single source sample, sequenced in a study of blood T cell repertoires in COVID-19 (TCRdb year 2020). The library was built by means of the immunoSEQ multiplex PCR assay. This is the immuneACCESS table as TCRdb keeps it, with only in-frame sequences that have V and J called. A part of the clones is gone; compared with another copy, unresolved V genes explain less than half, and the rest is unexplained. Within this sample are about 180,000 clones, with nearly 80% of them counted one time only. Of the sample, approximately 15% is held by the ten largest clones. The sequencing input was PBMCs or T cells enriched from blood (not recorded which). Every receptor here comes from a man between 60 and 75 years old who had been exposed to COVID-19.

This clone was counted only a few times. The rearrangement joins TRBV29-1 to TRBJ2-7; TRBD1 is a possible D gene (6 bases). The V end lost 7 bases, the J end lost 0 bases, and 19 bases lay between the germline ends. Looked up from germline, CDR1 is SQVTM and CDR2 is ANQGSEA. This CDR3 contains 15 residues. CDR3 in DNA: TGCAGCGATCCGTTTGACAGGCGTCCCTCCTACGAGCAGTACTTC. Translated: CSDPFDRRPSYEQYF.

The genes are TRBV2 and TRBJ1-5; weak D call: TRBD1 (6 bases). V dropped 6 bases and J dropped 6 bases, with 12 bases sitting between them. Germline V gives CDR1 SNHLY, CDR2 FYNNEI. This CDR3 spans 13 amino acids. The CDR3 DNA reads as TGTGCCAGCAGCTACAGGGTGGGTCAGCCCCAGCATTTT. This codes for CASSYRVGQPQHF.

The chain combines TRBV10-3 with TRBJ2-5, with a tentative D call TRBD1 (5 bases). V dropped 6 bases and J dropped 2 bases, with 16 bases sitting between them. The germline V gene has CDR1 ENHRY and CDR2 SYGVKD. This CDR3 has 15 residues. The CDR3 protein is CAISDTLQGQETQYF. CDR3 DNA: TGTGCCATCAGCGATACCTTGCAGGGTCAAGAGACCCAGTACTTC.

V usage is TRBV11-2 and J usage is TRBJ2-2; 7 bases line up with TRBD2. V was clipped by 8 bases and J by 2 bases; unmatched bases: 8. The CDR3 is made up of 15 amino acids. Per the germline V gene, CDR1 is SGHAT and CDR2 is FQNNGV. CDR3 nucleotide sequence: TGTGCCAGCCAGTCGCTAGCGGTTAACACCGGGGAGCTGTTTTTT. This codes for CASQSLAVNTGELFF.

The chain links TRBV2 to TRBJ1-2, with TRBD1 matching 7 bases. V lost 1 base to trimming and J lost 7 bases; unmatched junction nucleotides: 9. The germline V gene has CDR1 SNHLY and CDR2 FYNNEI. The CDR3 covers 15 residues. In DNA, the CDR3 is TGTGCCAGCAGTGAAGGAAAAGGGGGCTTCGGTGGCTACACCTTC. Its translation: CASSEGKGGFGGYTF.

There are a few counts of this clone. This rearrangement joins TRBV24-1 to TRBJ1-5; perhaps TRBD1 as D (6 bases). Germline V gene sequence: CDR1 KGHDR, CDR2 SFDVKD. V lost 11 bases to trimming and J lost 3 bases, with 16 bases between them. CDR3 size: 14 residues. CDR3 sequence reads: CASSSDSDNQPQHF. DNA for the CDR3: TGTGCCAGCTCTTCGGACAGCGACAATCAGCCCCAGCATTTT.

The chain carries TRBV3-1 (or the pseudogene TRBV3-2) and TRBJ1-6; D is perhaps TRBD1 (5 bases). V lost 0 bases, J lost 7 bases, and 19 bases lay in between. This CDR3 is 18 amino acids long. Germline CDR1 and CDR2: LGHDT and YNNKEL (reference sequence). CDR3 DNA sequence: TGTGCCAGCAGCCAAGATAGAACGGGCAGGGCCAGAAATTCACCCCTCCACTTT. Amino acid sequence: CASSQDRTGRARNSPLHF.

This clone showed up just once. This chain links TRBV7-9 with TRBJ1-2, with TRBD1 matching over 7 bases. The V gene end was trimmed by 8 bases and the J gene end by 4 bases; junction bases not matched to a gene: 13. Per germline, CDR1 SEHNR and CDR2 FQNEAQ (reference sequence). This CDR3 has 15 amino acids. CDR3 sequence reads: CASLDRGTVTYGYTF. The CDR3 DNA reads TGTGCCAGCTTGGACCGCGGGACAGTGACCTATGGCTACACCTTC.

CDR3 loop: CASSLGGGSSDTQYF. The CDR3, as DNA: TGTGCCAGCAGCTTAGGCGGCGGGAGCTCAGATACGCAGTATTTT. V usage is TRBV7-3 and J usage is TRBJ2-3, with TRBD2 matching 7 bases. This CDR3 is built from 15 residues. The V gene end was trimmed by 2 bases and the J gene end by 4 bases; junction bases not matched to a gene: 6. The germline V gene has CDR1 SGHTA and CDR2 FQGTGA. The variable domain in full, with the rest retrieved from reference TRBV7-3 and TRBJ2-3, is GAGVSQTPSNKVTEKGKYVELRCDPISGHTALYWYRQSLGQGPEFLIYFQGTGAADDSGLPNDRFFAVRPEGSVSTLKIQRTERGDSAVYLCASSLGGGSSDTQYFGPGTRLTVL.

This clone showed up just once. The chain is built from TRBV21-1 and TRBJ2-3; the D call TRBD2 from the table was never checked on the DNA. TRBV21-1 is a pseudogene. This CDR3 comprises 17 residues. In nucleotides, the CDR3 is TGTGCCAGCAGCAAAGCGCGGCTAGCGCCTAGCACAGATACGCAGTATTTT. It yields the protein CASSKARLAPSTDTQYF.

The chain links TRBV7-2 to TRBJ1-3; D is undetermined. This CDR3 is 16 amino acids long. Trimming cost V 1 base and J 0 bases, with 10 bases left between them. Per the germline V gene, CDR1 is SGHTA and CDR2 is FQGNSA. CDR3 amino acids: CASSLGLGSSGNTIYF. The CDR3 coding sequence is TGTGCCAGCAGCTTAGGTCTAGGGAGCTCTGGAAACACCATATATTTT. Full variable domain (outside the CDR3, taken from reference TRBV7-2 and TRBJ1-3): GAGVSQSPSNKVTEKGKDVELRCDPISGHTALYWYRQSLGQGLEFLIYFQGNSAPDKSGLPSDRFSAERTGGSVSTLTIQRTQQEDSAVYLCASSLGLGSSGNTIYFGEGSWLTVV.

V is TRBV30 and J is TRBJ2-1; 9 positions match TRBD2. This CDR3 spans 13 amino acids. The germline CDR1 and CDR2 sequences are GTSNPN and SVGIG (reference sequence). J gave up 10 bases and V 1 base, and 5 bases lay outside the gene matches. The CDR3 DNA follows: TGTGCCTGGAGTGGGGGACTAGCTCGGGAGCAGTTCTTC. It specifies CAWSGGLAREQFF.